A selection of T cell receptor beta chains follows, all from one sample in a study of T cell changes during pregnancy in multiple sclerosis. Only in-frame clones appear in the TCRdb table, and some are missing; sequencing was by immunoSEQ multiplex PCR. This sample has around 38,000 clones; 90% to 95% occur once, and the top ten carry about 5.9%. Sequences were derived from CD8+ T cells from peripheral blood mononuclear cells, sampled in the second trimester of pregnancy. These TCRs come from a female donor with multiple sclerosis, enrolled in a pregnancy study. CDR3s include the opening cysteine and the closing phenylalanine or tryptophan. The D gene is left open where the match is weak. Clone sizes are given selectively: once, few, many, or a class where the clone is expanded.

V gene	clone size	J gene	D gene	CDR3 protein	CDR3 DNA
TRBV6-1	-	TRBJ1-1	-	CASSEALDFF	TGTGCCAGCAGTGAAGCCCTAGATTTCTTT
TRBV29-1	-	TRBJ2-5	TRBD1	CSVEDRGQGLNTYQETQYF	TGCAGCGTTGAAGATCGAGGACAGGGGCTTAACACGTACCAAGAGACCCAGTACTTC
TRBV27	-	TRBJ1-2	-	CASSPTEGHYYGYTF	TGTGCCAGCAGTCCAACCGAGGGACACTATTATGGCTACACCTTC
TRBV25-1	-	TRBJ2-5	TRBD1	CASSTRDRVWTQYF	TGTGCCAGCAGTACCCGGGACAGGGTTTGGACCCAGTACTTC
TRBV10-3	-	TRBJ2-3	TRBD2	CAISGGLAGGPDTQYF	TGTGCCATCAGTGGAGGGCTAGCGGGAGGGCCAGATACGCAGTATTTT
TRBV15	-	TRBJ1-2	-	CATSSQGNGYTF	TGTGCCACCAGCAGCCAGGGGAACGGCTACACCTTC
TRBV5-1	-	TRBJ1-1	-	CASRAQQGWNTEAFF	TGCGCCAGCAGAGCCCAACAGGGATGGAACACTGAAGCTTTCTTT
TRBV5-4	-	TRBJ2-7	-	CASSFGSGAGEQYF	TGTGCCAGCAGCTTTGGCTCAGGGGCGGGCGAGCAGTACTTC
TRBV7-6	-	TRBJ2-7	TRBD1	CASSLSTGGYEQYF	TGTGCCAGCAGCTTGAGTACAGGGGGCTACGAGCAGTACTTC
TRBV6-1	few	TRBJ2-3	TRBD2	CASSEQAGGTDTQYF	TGTGCCAGCAGTGAACAAGCGGGAGGTACAGATACGCAGTATTTT
TRBV27	-	TRBJ2-7	-	CASSFVIGHEQYF	TGTGCCAGCAGTTTTGTTATTGGGCACGAGCAGTACTTC
TRBV30	once	TRBJ1-2	-	CAWSAGVNYGYTF	TGTGCCTGGTCGGCAGGGGTGAACTATGGCTACACCTTC
TRBV27	-	TRBJ1-6	-	CASSLRTDSPLHF	TGTGCCAGCAGTCTCCGGACAGACTCACCCCTCCACTTT
TRBV30	once	TRBJ1-4	TRBD1	CAWTIGTGQFNEKLFF	TGTGCCTGGACAATCGGGACGGGACAGTTTAATGAAAAACTGTTTTTT
TRBV7-2	-	TRBJ1-4	-	CASSSPKENNEKLFF	TGTGCCAGCAGCTCGCCCAAAGAGAATAATGAAAAACTGTTTTTT
TRBV29-1	once	TRBJ1-1	-	CSVQPGHYTEAFF	TGCAGCGTTCAACCGGGACATTACACTGAAGCTTTCTTT
TRBV4-2	-	TRBJ1-1	-	CASSQPGVAEAFF	TGTGCCAGCAGCCAACCGGGGGTCGCTGAAGCTTTCTTT
TRBV19	-	TRBJ2-1	-	CASSVGRGVRNEQFF	TGTGCCAGTAGTGTGGGGAGGGGGGTTAGGAATGAGCAGTTCTTC
TRBV11-2	-	TRBJ2-1	-	CASSSSGSYNEQFF	TGTGCCAGCAGCTCCAGCGGATCCTACAATGAGCAGTTCTTC
TRBV6-1	-	TRBJ2-3	TRBD2	CASSAKGLAGHTDTQYF	TGTGCCAGCAGTGCCAAGGGACTAGCGGGACATACAGATACGCAGTATTTT
TRBV7-9	-	TRBJ1-5	-	CASSLGGGRNQPQHF	TGTGCCAGCAGCTTAGGGGGGGGCCGCAATCAGCCCCAGCATTTT
TRBV7-9	-	TRBJ2-7	-	CASRGGLNLGEQYF	TGTGCCTCCCGAGGCGGACTAAACCTAGGCGAGCAGTACTTC
TRBV27	-	TRBJ1-2	-	CASSLKAAGAYGYTF	TGTGCCAGCAGTTTAAAGGCCGCAGGGGCTTATGGCTACACCTTC
TRBV30	-	TRBJ2-3	-	CAWSDLSSRDTQYF	TGTGCCTGGAGTGATCTAAGTTCTCGAGATACGCAGTATTTT
TRBV18	-	TRBJ2-7	TRBD2	CASSPPRGGPYEQYF	TGTGCCAGCTCACCCCCTCGGGGGGGCCCCTACGAGCAGTACTTC
TRBV5-6	-	TRBJ1-2	-	CASSLDQNYGYTF	TGTGCCAGCAGCTTGGATCAGAACTATGGCTACACCTTC